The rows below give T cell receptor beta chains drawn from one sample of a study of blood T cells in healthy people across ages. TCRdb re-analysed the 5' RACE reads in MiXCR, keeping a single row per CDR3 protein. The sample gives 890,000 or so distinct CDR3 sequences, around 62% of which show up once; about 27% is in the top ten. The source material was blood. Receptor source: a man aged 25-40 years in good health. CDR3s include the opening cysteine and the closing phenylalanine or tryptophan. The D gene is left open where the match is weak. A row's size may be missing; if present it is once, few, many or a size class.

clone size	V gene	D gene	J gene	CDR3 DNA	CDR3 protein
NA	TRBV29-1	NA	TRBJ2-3	TGCAGCGTTGAACGGCTAGCTGGCGCAGATACGCAGTATTTT	CSVERLAGADTQYF
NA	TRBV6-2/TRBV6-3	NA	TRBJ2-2	TGTGCCAGCACGGTCATTTCGAACACCGGGGAGCTGTTTTTT	CASTVISNTGELFF
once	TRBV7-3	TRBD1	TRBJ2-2	TGTGCCAGCAGCTTAGGGATGGGACAGTCGAACACCGGGGAGCTGTTTTTT	CASSLGMGQSNTGELFF
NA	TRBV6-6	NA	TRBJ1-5	TGTGCCAGTCGAGATCAGGATCAGCCCCAGCATTTT	CASRDQDQPQHF
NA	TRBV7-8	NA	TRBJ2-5	TGTGCCAGCAGCTTAGCGATGGCGGGGGCCTCTCGGGAGACCCAGTACTTC	CASSLAMAGASRETQYF
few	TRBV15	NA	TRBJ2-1	TGTGCCACCAGCAGAGAGGGCCTCCAACTGCGCGATGAGCAGTTCTTC	CATSREGLQLRDEQFF
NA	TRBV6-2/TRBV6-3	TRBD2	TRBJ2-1	TGTGCCAGCAGCCTTCTAGCGGGGGGCCGGATATCCTACAATGAGCAGTTCTTC	CASSLLAGGRISYNEQFF
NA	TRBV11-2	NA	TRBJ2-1	TGTGCCAGCAGCTTAGATGCCATGAGCTCCTACAATGAGCAGTTCTTC	CASSLDAMSSYNEQFF
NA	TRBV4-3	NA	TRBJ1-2	TGCGCCAGCAGCCAAGAGGTATCGGGGAACTATGGCTACACCTTC	CASSQEVSGNYGYTF
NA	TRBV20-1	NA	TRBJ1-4	TGCAGTGCTTCACACCCCGGGGGCTTGCGAAAACTGTTTTTT	CSASHPGGLRKLFF
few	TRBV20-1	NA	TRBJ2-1	TGCAGTGCTAGGGGATACGGGCAACCAAATGAGCAGTTCTTC	CSARGYGQPNEQFF
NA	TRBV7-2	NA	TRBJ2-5	TGTGCCAGCAGGCGGACAGTCCAAGAGACCCAGTACTTC	CASRRTVQETQYF
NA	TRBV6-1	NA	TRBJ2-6	TGTGCCAGCAGTGAAGACTTCTCTGGGGCCAACGTCCTGACTTTC	CASSEDFSGANVLTF
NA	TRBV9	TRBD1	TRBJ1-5	TGTGCCAGCAGCGAAGGGACAGGCAATCAGCCCCAGCATTTT	CASSEGTGNQPQHF
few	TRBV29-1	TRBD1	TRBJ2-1	TGCAGCACCCGACAGGGGAACTACAATGAGCAGTTCTTC	CSTRQGNYNEQFF
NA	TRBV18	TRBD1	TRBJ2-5	TGTGCCAGCTCACCATGGGGTCAGGACAGGGCTCGCGAGACCCAGTACTTC	CASSPWGQDRARETQYF
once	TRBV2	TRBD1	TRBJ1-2	TGTGCCAGCAGGCCGCCGACAGGGGGTACCTATGGCTACACCTTC	CASRPPTGGTYGYTF
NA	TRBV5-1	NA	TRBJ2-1	TGCGCCAGCACCCTCGCCGGGACGGTCTACAATGAGCAGTTCTTC	CASTLAGTVYNEQFF
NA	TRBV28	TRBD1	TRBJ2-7	TGTGCCAGCAGTGTCCAGGGGGCAGTGTACGAGCAGTACTTC	CASSVQGAVYEQYF
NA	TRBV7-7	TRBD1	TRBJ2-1	TGTGCCAGCAGCCCGGACAGGGGGACCAATGAGCAGTTCTTC	CASSPDRGTNEQFF
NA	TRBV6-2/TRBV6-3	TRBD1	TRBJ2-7	TGTGCCAGCAGTCACCGGGACAGACCTTACGAGCAGTACTTC	CASSHRDRPYEQYF
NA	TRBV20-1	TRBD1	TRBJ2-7	TGCAGTGCTAGGACAGGGAAAGGCGAGCAGTACTTC	CSARTGKGEQYF
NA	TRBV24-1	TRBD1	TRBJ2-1	TGTGCCACCAGTGATGGCGACAGGGCCGATGAGCAGTTCTTC	CATSDGDRADEQFF
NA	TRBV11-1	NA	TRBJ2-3	TGTGCCAGCAGCCTTCGTCCCGTCCCCGCGTTCACAGATACGCAGTATTTT	CASSLRPVPAFTDTQYF
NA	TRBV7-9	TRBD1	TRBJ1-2	TGTGCCAGCAGCCTCGGACGACAGGGGGTGGAAGGCTACACCTTC	CASSLGRQGVEGYTF
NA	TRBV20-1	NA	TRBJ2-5	TGCAGTGCCCGCTCTGAGGCCCTCTCTGGGACCCAGTACTTC	CSARSEALSGTQYF